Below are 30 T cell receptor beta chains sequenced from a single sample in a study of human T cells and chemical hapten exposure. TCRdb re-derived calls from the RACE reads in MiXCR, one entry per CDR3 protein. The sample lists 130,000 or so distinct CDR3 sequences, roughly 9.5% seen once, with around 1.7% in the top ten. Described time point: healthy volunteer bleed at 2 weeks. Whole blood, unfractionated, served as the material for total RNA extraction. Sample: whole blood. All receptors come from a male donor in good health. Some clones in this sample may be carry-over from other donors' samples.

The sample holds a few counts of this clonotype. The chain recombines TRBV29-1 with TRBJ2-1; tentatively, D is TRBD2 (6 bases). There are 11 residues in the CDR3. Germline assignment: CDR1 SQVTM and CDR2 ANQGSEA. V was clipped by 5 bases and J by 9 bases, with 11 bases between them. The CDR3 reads CSVRRGSEQFF. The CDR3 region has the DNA TGCAGCGTTCGGAGGGGTAGTGAGCAGTTCTTC.

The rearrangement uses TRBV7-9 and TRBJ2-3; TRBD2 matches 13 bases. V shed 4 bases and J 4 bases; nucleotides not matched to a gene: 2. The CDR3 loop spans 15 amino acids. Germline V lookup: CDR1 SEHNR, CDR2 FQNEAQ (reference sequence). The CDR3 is CASSWGTSGADTQYF. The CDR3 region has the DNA TGTGCCAGCAGCTGGGGGACTAGCGGGGCAGATACGCAGTATTTT.

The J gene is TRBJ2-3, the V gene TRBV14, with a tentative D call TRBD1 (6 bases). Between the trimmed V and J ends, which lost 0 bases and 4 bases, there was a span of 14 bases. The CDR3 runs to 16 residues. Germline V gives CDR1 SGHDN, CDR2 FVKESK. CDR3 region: CASSQDPGAIADTQYF. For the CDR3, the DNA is TGTGCCAGCAGCCAAGATCCAGGGGCTATCGCAGATACGCAGTATTTT.

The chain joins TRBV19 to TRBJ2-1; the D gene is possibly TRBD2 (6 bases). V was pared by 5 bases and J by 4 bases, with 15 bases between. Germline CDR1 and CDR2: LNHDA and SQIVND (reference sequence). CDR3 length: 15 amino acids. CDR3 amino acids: CASSPAGFLYNEQFF. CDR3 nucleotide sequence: TGTGCCAGTAGTCCAGCGGGCTTCCTATACAATGAGCAGTTCTTC.

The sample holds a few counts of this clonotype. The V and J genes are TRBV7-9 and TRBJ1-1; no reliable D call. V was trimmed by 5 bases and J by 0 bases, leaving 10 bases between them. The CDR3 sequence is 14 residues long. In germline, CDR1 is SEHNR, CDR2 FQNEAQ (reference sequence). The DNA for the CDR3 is TGTGCCAGCAGCCCACAGAACATGAACACTGAAGCTTTCTTT. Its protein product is CASSPQNMNTEAFF. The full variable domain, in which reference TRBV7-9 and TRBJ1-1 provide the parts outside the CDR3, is DTGVSQNPRHKITKRGQNVTFRCDPISEHNRLYWYRQTLGQGPEFLTYFQNEAQLEKSRLLSDRFSAERPKGSFSTLEIQRTEQGDSAMYLCASSPQNMNTEAFFGQGTRLTVV.

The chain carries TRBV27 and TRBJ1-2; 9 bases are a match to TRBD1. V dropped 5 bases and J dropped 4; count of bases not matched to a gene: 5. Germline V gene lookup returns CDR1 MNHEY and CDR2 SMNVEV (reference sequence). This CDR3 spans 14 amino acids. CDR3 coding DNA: TGTGCCAGCAGTCTTAAGACAGGGGGCTATGGCTACACCTTC. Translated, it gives CASSLKTGGYGYTF.

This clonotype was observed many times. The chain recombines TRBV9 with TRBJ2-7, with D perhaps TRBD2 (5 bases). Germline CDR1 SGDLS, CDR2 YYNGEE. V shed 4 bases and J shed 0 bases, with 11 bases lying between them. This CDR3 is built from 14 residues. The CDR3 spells CASSLEGSSYEQYF. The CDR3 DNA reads TGTGCCAGCAGCCTAGAGGGAAGCTCCTACGAGCAGTACTTC.

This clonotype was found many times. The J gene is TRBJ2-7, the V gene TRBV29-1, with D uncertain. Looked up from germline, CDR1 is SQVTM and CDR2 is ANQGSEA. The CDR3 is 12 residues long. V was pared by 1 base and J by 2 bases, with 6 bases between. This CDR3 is CSVEVVTYEQYF. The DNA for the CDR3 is TGCAGCGTTGAAGTAGTCACCTACGAGCAGTACTTC.

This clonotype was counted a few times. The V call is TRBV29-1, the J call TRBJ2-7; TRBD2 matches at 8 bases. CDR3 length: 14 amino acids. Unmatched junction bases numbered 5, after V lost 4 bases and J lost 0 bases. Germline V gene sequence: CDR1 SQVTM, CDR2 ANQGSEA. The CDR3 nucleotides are TGCAGCGTTGGTCCGGGGGGGAGCTCCTACGAGCAGTACTTC. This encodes CSVGPGGSSYEQYF.

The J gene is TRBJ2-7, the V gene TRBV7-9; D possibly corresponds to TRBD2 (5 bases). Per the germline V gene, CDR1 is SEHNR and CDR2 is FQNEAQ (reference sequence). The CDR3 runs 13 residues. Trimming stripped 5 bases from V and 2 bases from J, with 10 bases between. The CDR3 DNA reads TGTGCCAGCAGCGGTCTCGGGACCTACGAGCAGTACTTC. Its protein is CASSGLGTYEQYF. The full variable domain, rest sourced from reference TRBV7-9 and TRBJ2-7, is DTGVSQNPRHKITKRGQNVTFRCDPISEHNRLYWYRQTLGQGPEFLTYFQNEAQLEKSRLLSDRFSAERPKGSFSTLEIQRTEQGDSAMYLCASSGLGTYEQYFGPGTRLTVT.

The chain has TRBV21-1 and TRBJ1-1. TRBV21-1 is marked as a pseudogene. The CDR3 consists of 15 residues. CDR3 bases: TGTGCCAGCAGCAAAGAGTGGCAGACGAACACTGAAGCTTTCTTT. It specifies CASSKEWQTNTEAFF.

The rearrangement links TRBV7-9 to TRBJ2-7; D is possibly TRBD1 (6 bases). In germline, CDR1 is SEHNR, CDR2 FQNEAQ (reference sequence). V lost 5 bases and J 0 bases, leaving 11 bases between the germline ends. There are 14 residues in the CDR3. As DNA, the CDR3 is TGTGCCAGCAGCCCCAGGGGCCTCTCCTACGAGCAGTACTTC. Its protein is CASSPRGLSYEQYF.

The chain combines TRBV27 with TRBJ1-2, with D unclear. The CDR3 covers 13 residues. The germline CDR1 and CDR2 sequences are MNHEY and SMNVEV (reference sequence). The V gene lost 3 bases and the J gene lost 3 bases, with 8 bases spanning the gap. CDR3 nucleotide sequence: TGTGCCAGCAGTTTCGCAGGAGACTATGGCTACACCTTC. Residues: CASSFAGDYGYTF.

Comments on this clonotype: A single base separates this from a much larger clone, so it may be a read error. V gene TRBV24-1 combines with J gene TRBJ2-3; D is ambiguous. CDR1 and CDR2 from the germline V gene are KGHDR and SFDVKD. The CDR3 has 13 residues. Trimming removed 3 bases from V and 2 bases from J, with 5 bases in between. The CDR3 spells CATSDTTTDTQYF. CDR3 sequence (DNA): TGTGCCACCAGTGATACCACCACAGATACGCAGTATTTT.

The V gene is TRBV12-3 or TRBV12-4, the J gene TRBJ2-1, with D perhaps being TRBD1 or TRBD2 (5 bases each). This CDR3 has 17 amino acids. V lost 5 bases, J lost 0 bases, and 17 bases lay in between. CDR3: CASSPGRDDSSYNEQFF. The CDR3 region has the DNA TGTGCCAGCAGTCCAGGCCGGGACGACAGCTCCTACAATGAGCAGTTCTTC.

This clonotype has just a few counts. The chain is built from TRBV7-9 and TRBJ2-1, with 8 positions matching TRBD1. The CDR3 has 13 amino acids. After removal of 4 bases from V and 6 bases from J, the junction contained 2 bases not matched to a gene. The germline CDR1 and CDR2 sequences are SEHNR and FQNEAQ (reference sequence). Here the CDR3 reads CASSSGQGNEQFF. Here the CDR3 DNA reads TGTGCCAGCAGCTCCGGACAGGGCAATGAGCAGTTCTTC.

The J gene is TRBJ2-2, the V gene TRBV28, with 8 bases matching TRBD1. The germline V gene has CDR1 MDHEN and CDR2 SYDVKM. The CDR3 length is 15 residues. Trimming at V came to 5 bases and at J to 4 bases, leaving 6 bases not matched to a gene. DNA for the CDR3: TGTGCCAGCAGTCCCCAGGGGGCGAGCACCGGGGAGCTGTTTTTT. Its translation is CASSPQGASTGELFF.

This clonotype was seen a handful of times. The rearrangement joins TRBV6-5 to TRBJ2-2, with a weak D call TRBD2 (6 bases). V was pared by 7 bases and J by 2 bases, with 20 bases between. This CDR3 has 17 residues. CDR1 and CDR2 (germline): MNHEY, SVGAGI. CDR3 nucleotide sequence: TGTGCCAGCACTCTGACGCCGGGACTGCTCAACACCGGGGAGCTGTTTTTT. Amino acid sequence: CASTLTPGLLNTGELFF.

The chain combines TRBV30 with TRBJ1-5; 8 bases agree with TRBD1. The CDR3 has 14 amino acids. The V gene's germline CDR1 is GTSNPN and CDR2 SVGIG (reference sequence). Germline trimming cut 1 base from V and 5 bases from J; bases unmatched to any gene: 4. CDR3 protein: CAWSGDRRDQPQHF. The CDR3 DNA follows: TGTGCCTGGAGTGGGGACAGGAGAGATCAGCCCCAGCATTTT.

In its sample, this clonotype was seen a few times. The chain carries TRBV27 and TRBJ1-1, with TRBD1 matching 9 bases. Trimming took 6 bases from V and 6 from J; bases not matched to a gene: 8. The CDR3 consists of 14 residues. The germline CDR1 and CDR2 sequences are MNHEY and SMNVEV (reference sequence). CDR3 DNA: TGTGCCAGCAGGACCGGGACAGGGTCTTCTGAAGCTTTCTTT. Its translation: CASRTGTGSSEAFF.

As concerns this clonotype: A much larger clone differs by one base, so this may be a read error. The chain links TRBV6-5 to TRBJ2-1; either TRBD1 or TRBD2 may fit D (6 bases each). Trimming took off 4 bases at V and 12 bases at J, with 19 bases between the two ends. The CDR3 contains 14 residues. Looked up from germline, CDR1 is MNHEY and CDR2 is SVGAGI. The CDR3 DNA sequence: TGTGCCAGCAGTTCCCTTTTGCGGGACACTGGGCAGTTCTTC. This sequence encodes CASSSLLRDTGQFF.

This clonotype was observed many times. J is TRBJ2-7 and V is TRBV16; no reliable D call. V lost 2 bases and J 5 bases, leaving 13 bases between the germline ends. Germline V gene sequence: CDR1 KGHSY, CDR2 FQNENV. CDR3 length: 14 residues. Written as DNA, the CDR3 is TGTGCCAGCAGCCAAGTGGGCGGCGTCAACGAGCAGTACTTC. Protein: CASSQVGGVNEQYF.

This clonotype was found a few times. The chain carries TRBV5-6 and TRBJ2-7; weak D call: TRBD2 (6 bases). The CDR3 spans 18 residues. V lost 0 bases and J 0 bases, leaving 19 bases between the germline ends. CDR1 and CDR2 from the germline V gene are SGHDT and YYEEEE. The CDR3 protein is CASSLADRLGTYSYEQYF. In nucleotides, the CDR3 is TGTGCCAGCAGCTTGGCTGATCGCCTAGGGACTTACTCCTACGAGCAGTACTTC.

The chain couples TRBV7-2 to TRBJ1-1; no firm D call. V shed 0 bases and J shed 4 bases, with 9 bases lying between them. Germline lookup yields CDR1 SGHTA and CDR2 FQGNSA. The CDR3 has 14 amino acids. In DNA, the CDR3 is TGTGCCAGCAGCTTAGCCTTCCCAGTCACTGAAGCTTTCTTT. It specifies CASSLAFPVTEAFF.

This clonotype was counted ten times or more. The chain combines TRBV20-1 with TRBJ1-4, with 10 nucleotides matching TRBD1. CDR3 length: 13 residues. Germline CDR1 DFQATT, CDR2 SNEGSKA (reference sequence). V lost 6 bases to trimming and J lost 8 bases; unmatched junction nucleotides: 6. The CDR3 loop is CSAPGQGLEKLFF. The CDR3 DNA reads TGCAGTGCCCCGGGACAGGGGCTGGAAAAACTGTTTTTT.

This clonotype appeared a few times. The CDR3 loop is CASSYSGTVGEQFF. CDR3 nucleotides: TGTGCCAGCAGTTACTCCGGGACAGTGGGTGAGCAGTTCTTC. The V and J genes are TRBV6-5 and TRBJ2-1; 7 nucleotides line up with TRBD1. After removal of 0 bases from V and 9 bases from J, the junction contained 5 bases not matched to a gene. CDR1 is MNHEY, CDR2 SVGAGI, per germline. This CDR3 is built from 14 residues.

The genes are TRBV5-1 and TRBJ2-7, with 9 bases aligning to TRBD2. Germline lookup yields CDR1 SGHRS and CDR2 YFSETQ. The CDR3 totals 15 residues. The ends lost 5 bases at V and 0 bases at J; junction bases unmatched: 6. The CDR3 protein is CASRFSGSASYEQYF. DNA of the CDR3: TGCGCCAGCAGATTTAGCGGGAGCGCCTCCTACGAGCAGTACTTC.

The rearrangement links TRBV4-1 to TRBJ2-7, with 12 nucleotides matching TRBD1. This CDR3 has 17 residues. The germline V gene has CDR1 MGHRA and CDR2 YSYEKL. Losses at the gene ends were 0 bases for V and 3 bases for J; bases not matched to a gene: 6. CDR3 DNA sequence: TGCGCCAGCAGCCAAGATGGGGGGGACAGGGGGCTCTACGAGCAGTACTTC. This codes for CASSQDGGDRGLYEQYF.

The CDR3 DNA reads TGCGCCAGCAGCTTATCGCCGACAGGGGTGAATGAGCAGTTCTTC. Translation: CASSLSPTGVNEQFF. The genes are TRBV5-1 and TRBJ2-1, with 8 bases identical to TRBD1. Germline V lookup: CDR1 SGHRS, CDR2 YFSETQ. This CDR3 region has 15 residues. V was pared by 2 bases and J by 7 bases, with 8 bases of the junction left unmatched.

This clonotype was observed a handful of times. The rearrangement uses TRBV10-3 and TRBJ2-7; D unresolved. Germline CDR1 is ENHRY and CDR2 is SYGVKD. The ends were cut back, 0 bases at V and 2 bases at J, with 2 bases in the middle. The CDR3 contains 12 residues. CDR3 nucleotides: TGTGCCATCAGTGAGTCCGCCTACGAGCAGTACTTC. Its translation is CAISESAYEQYF.